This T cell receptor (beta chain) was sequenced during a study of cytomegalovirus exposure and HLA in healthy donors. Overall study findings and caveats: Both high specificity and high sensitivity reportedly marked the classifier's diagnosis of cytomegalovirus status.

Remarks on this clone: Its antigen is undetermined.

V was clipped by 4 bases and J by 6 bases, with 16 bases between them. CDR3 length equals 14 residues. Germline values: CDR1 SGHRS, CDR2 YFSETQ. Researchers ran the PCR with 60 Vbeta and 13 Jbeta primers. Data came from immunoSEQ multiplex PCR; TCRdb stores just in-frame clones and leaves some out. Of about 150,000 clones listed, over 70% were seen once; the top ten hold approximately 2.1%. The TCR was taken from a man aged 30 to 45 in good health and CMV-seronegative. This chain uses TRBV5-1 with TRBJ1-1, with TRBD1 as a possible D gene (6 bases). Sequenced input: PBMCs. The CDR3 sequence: CASSTNRANAEAFF. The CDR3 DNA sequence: TGCGCCAGCAGCACGAACAGGGCAAACGCTGAAGCTTTCTTT.